This T cell receptor (beta chain) was identified during a study of blood T cell repertoires in COVID-19. This clone was seen once. Sequencing used immunoSEQ multiplex PCR; TCRdb keeps in-frame clones, though not all of them. Among about 220,000 clones, approximately 84% were seen once, and the ten largest hold 1.9%. CDR3 size: 13 residues. CDR1 MNHEY and CDR2 SMNVEV come from the germline V gene (reference sequence). V was clipped by 3 bases and J by 4 bases; unmatched bases: 2. The sequence came from a man aged 35 to 55 with active or convalescent COVID-19. Sequenced: peripheral blood. V gene TRBV27 combines with J gene TRBJ1-2, with TRBD1 identical over 7 bases. Here the CDR3 DNA reads TGTGCCAGCAGTTTGGACAGGTCCTATGGCTACACCTTC. As protein: CASSLDRSYGYTF.